The entry below gives a single T cell receptor beta chain sequence along with its context. These data originate in a study of T cell changes during pregnancy in multiple sclerosis. The CDR3 covers 12 residues. The germline CDR1 and CDR2 sequences are SGHDT and YYEEEE. The V gene lost 0 bases and the J gene lost 2 bases, with 3 bases spanning the gap. Sequenced by immunoSEQ multiplex PCR; TCRdb stores in-frame clones only, minus some. The table lists approximately 28,000 clones, roughly 87% of them singletons, with around 17% in the top ten. The source was CD8+ T cells from peripheral blood mononuclear cells, collected in the second trimester of pregnancy. This chain joins TRBV5-6 and TRBJ2-7, with D unresolved. The receptor's source is a female donor with multiple sclerosis, enrolled in a pregnancy study. The CDR3 nucleotides are TGTGCCAGCAGCTTGGGTACCTACGAGCAGTACTTC. Its protein is CASSLGTYEQYF.